This T cell receptor beta chain is from a study of T cell responses to AZD1222 COVID-19 vaccine. Points from the study as a whole: It should be noted that donors were predominantly white British and more often female, and clonal diversity was possibly underestimated. Dominant CD4 TCR responses targeted spike regions 160-218 and 743-854.

The ends were cut back, 0 bases at V and 0 bases at J, with 11 bases in the middle. In germline, CDR1 is SGHRS, CDR2 YFSETQ. CDR3 size: 16 residues. Some clones are missing from TCRdb's copy, which holds only in-frame ones; the method was immunoSEQ multiplex PCR. The table shows 140,000 to 150,000 clones, with around nine tenths occurring only once. As to this clone: The target antigen is unknown.

The sequence was collected from an adult who received the AZD1222 COVID-19 vaccine. The source was peripheral blood, collected 28 days after the second AZD1222 dose. The chain has TRBV5-1 and TRBJ2-3; either TRBD1 or TRBD2 may fit D (5 bases each). Written as DNA, the CDR3 is TGCGCCAGCAGCTTGGAAGGGGACGGAAGCACAGATACGCAGTATTTT. It is translated as CASSLEGDGSTDTQYF.